The 11 T cell receptor beta chains below all came from one sample that was sequenced in a study of blood T cell repertoires in COVID-19. Assay: immunoSEQ multiplex PCR; the TCRdb copy retains only in-frame clones and omits some. Of tens of thousands of clones in the sample, 77% were seen once. Sequencing was done on a sample of peripheral blood. The source is a man between 65 and 80 years old with COVID-19, enrolled during active disease.

Here the CDR3 DNA reads TGTGCCATCAGCCCGGGACAGGGAAGGTCCGGGGAGCTGTTTTTT. Encoded protein: CAISPGQGRSGELFF. This rearrangement joins TRBV10-3 to TRBJ2-2, with 9 bases identical to TRBD1. The CDR3 is 15 amino acids. Germline assignment: CDR1 ENHRY and CDR2 SYGVKD. Trimming at V came to 6 bases and at J to 6 bases, leaving 8 bases not matched to a gene.

The chain is built from TRBV5-1 and TRBJ2-1, with 8 bases that match TRBD2. The CDR3 extends over 15 amino acids. The germline V gene has CDR1 SGHRS and CDR2 YFSETQ. Trimming removed 5 bases from V and 3 bases from J; junction bases left unmatched: 7. The CDR3: CASSFSGDIYNEQFF. Here the CDR3 DNA reads TGCGCCAGCAGTTTTAGCGGGGACATCTACAATGAGCAGTTCTTC.

A few counts support this clone. The chain couples TRBV18 to TRBJ1-1, with D possibly TRBD1 on 5 matching bases. Germline CDR1 reads KGHSH; CDR2 reads LQKENI. V dropped 3 bases and J dropped 1 base, with 15 bases sitting between them. This CDR3 region has 16 residues. CDR3 sequence reads: CASSPSLRGGNTEAFF. DNA of the CDR3: TGTGCCAGCTCACCTTCACTACGGGGGGGGAACACTGAAGCTTTCTTT.

V gene TRBV4-3 combines with J gene TRBJ1-2; D is ambiguous. The CDR3 is 16 amino acids. The V end lost 0 bases, the J end lost 4 bases, and 15 bases lay between the germline ends. The germline V gene has CDR1 LGHNA and CDR2 YSLEER. The CDR3 DNA is TGCGCCAGCAGCCAAGATCCGGCGGGCTCGGCCTATGGCTACACCTTC. Translated: CASSQDPAGSAYGYTF.

The chain carries TRBV7-2 and TRBJ2-1; TRBD2 aligns across 8 bases. The CDR3 totals 13 residues. Trimming at V came to 6 bases and at J to 7 bases, leaving 5 bases not matched to a gene. Germline V gene data show CDR1 as SGHTA and CDR2 as FQGNSA. The CDR3 loop reads CASRESGSNEQFF. Written as DNA, the CDR3 is TGTGCCAGCAGAGAAAGCGGGAGTAATGAGCAGTTCTTC.

The chain combines TRBV7-8 with TRBJ1-5; 8 bases are shared with TRBD1. V dropped 5 bases and J dropped 5; count of bases not matched to a gene: 2. Germline CDR1 and CDR2: SGHVS and FQNEAQ. The CDR3 is 13 residues long. The CDR3 nucleotides are TGTGCCAGCAGCGTACAGGGGGATCAGCCCCAGCATTTT. Translating gives CASSVQGDQPQHF.

The rearrangement uses TRBV14 and TRBJ1-1, with D perhaps TRBD1 (5 bases). This CDR3 is built from 13 residues. Germline-derived CDR1 and CDR2 are SGHDN and FVKESK. The ends were cut back, 5 bases at V and 2 bases at J, with 9 bases in the middle. In DNA, the CDR3 is TGTGCCAGCAGCAGGGGTAGTAACACTGAAGCTTTCTTT. It yields the protein CASSRGSNTEAFF.

The rearrangement links TRBV5-8 to TRBJ1-5; weak D call: TRBD1 (5 bases). In germline, CDR1 is SGHTS, CDR2 YDEGEE. This CDR3 spans 15 amino acids. The V end lost 0 bases, the J end lost 5 bases, and 12 bases lay between the germline ends. The CDR3 nucleotides are TGTGCCAGCAGCTTGGTGGCAGGGTTTCATCAGCCCCAGCATTTT. Its protein is CASSLVAGFHQPQHF. The entire variable domain, with the rest obtained from reference TRBV5-8 and TRBJ1-5, is as follows: EAGVTQSPTHLIKTRGQQATLRCSPISGHTSVYWYQQALGLGLQFLLWYDEGEERNRGNFPPRFSGRQFPNYSSELNVNALELEDSALYLCASSLVAGFHQPQHFGDGTRLSIL.

The CDR3 reads CASSRLNSPLHF. The CDR3 nucleotides are TGTGCCAGCAGTCGACTTAATTCACCCCTCCACTTT. The chain carries TRBV6-2 or TRBV6-3 and TRBJ1-6; no definite D call. Trimming left V 5 bases short and J 6 bases short, with 5 bases between. Germline-derived CDR1 and CDR2 are MNHEY and SVGEGT. This CDR3 comprises 12 residues.

This chain uses TRBV18 with TRBJ1-6, with TRBD1 matching over 10 bases. Germline V lookup: CDR1 KGHSH, CDR2 LQKENI. The length of the CDR3 is 17 residues. Trimming cost V 4 bases and J 6 bases; bases outside gene matches: 9. The CDR3 loop reads CASSRSEGQGSNSPLHF. The CDR3, as DNA: TGTGCCAGCTCACGCTCCGAGGGACAGGGGAGTAATTCACCCCTCCACTTT.

The V call is TRBV28, the J call TRBJ2-3; TRBD2 aligns across 8 bases. The trim removed 7 bases at V and 4 bases at J, leaving 1 base unmatched. The CDR3 length is 12 residues. The germline V gene encodes CDR1 MDHEN and CDR2 SYDVKM. CDR3 amino acids: CASNGRADTQYF. The CDR3 DNA is TGTGCCAGCAACGGGAGGGCAGATACGCAGTATTTT.